One TCR beta chain is described in this entry. What it binds is not known. Between the trimmed V and J ends, which lost 5 bases and 4 bases, there was a span of 18 bases. This CDR3 comprises 16 residues. CDR1 is ENHRY and CDR2 is SYGVKD in the germline V gene. TCRB CDR3 was amplified from 2 ug genomic DNA or less. TCRdb keeps only in-frame clones here, not all; method: immunoSEQ multiplex PCR. The sample comprises approximately 99,000 clones, approximately 84% of which are singletons, and roughly 5.9% rests with the top ten. This sample is drawn from a study of glioma-infiltrating T cells after dendritic cell vaccination. General observations from the study: Higher TCR clonality did not directly relate to longer survival.

As to time point: after dendritic cell vaccination, including at tumor progression/relapse. The source was blood, collected after dendritic cell vaccination. The chain combines TRBV10-3 with TRBJ1-3, with a possible D match to TRBD1 (6 bases). The sequence was collected from a human donor with glioblastoma. CDR3 region: CAISLSRRDIGNTIYF. CDR3 DNA: TGTGCCATCAGTCTGAGTCGCCGGGACATCGGAAACACCATATATTTT.